Listed below are T cell receptor beta chains from one sample, sequenced in a study of CD8 T cells in ankylosing spondylitis. Via MiXCR, TCRdb re-called the 5' RACE reads, giving one row per CDR3 protein. The table has 750,000 to 850,000 distinct CDR3 sequences, about 12% seen once. What was sequenced was blood, either unsorted or a sorted T cell fraction (not recorded which). These receptors came from a male donor with ankylosing spondylitis. Both conserved end residues are part of each CDR3. The order of the fields is J gene, D gene, V gene, clone size, CDR3 DNA, CDR3 protein. A D gene is named only where the DNA matches it firmly. Clone size is given for some rows only: seen once, a few or many times, or a class if the clone is expanded.

TRBJ2-7,TRBD1,TRBV27,NA,TGTGCCAGCAAATCGGGACAGGGGGCGGGCTACGAGCAGTACTTC,CASKSGQGAGYEQYF
TRBJ1-6,NA,TRBV6-5,NA,TGTGCCAGCAGTTATATGAGCTCCTATAATTCACCCCTCCACTTT,CASSYMSSYNSPLHF
TRBJ1-2,NA,TRBV5-5,many,TGTGCCAGCAGCTTGGCCGATATTTATGGCTACACCTTC,CASSLADIYGYTF
TRBJ1-1,TRBD1,TRBV6-1,NA,TGTGCCAGCAGTGAATACTCGGGACAGACTGAAGCTTTCTTT,CASSEYSGQTEAFF
TRBJ1-1,NA,TRBV5-1,NA,TGCGCCAGCAGCCCGCAGCTCCTAAGCACTGAAGCTTTCTTT,CASSPQLLSTEAFF
TRBJ2-2,NA,TRBV7-9,NA,TGTGCCAGCAGCTTAACCAGGGGAGGCGGGGAGCTGTTTTTT,CASSLTRGGGELFF
TRBJ2-7,TRBD1,TRBV28,NA,TGTGCCAGCAGTTTACCCACAGGGGGACGGAACGAGCAGTACTTC,CASSLPTGGRNEQYF
TRBJ2-1,NA,TRBV18,NA,TGTGCCAGCTCACCCGCCGGGGATGAGCAGTTCTTC,CASSPAGDEQFF
TRBJ2-7,NA,TRBV10-3,NA,TGTGCCATCAGCCGGGACCCAACAAACTACGAGCAGTACTTC,CAISRDPTNYEQYF
TRBJ1-5,NA,TRBV20-1,many,TGCAGTGCTAGAGATGGTGGGGGCGCGGGGATGGTGAAGCCCCAGCATTTT,CSARDGGGAGMVKPQHF